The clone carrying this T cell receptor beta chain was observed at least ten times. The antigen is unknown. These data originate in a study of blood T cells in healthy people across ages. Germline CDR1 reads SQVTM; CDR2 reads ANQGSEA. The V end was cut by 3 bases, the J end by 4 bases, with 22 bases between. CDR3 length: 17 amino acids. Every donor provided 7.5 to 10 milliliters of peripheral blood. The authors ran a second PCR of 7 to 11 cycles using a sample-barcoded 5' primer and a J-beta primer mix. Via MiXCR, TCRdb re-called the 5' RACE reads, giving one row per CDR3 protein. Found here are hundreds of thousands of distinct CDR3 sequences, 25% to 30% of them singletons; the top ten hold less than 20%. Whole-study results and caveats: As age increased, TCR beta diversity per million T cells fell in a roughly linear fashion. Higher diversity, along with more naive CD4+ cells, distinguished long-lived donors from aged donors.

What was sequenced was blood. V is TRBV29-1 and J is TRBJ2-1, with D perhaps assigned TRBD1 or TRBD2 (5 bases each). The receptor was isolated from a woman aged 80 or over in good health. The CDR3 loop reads CSVDSSTGRSGYNEQFF. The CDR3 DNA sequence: TGCAGCGTTGATTCCAGCACGGGGCGCAGTGGTTACAATGAGCAGTTCTTC.